What follows are 29 T cell receptor beta chains derived from one specimen sequenced in a study of shared clonotypes between healthy human individuals. The method was immunoSEQ multiplex PCR; TCRdb's version includes in-frame clones alone and lacks a portion of them. The sample includes some 1 million clones, about three quarters of them seen just once. Material for sequencing was memory CD4+ T cells sorted from blood. The subset is: CD45RA-negative fraction. The receptors were sampled from a man aged 18 to 30 in good health.

The CDR3: CASSPPGTSGGTDTQYF. Written as DNA, the CDR3 is TGTGCCAGCAGCCCGCCCGGGACTAGCGGGGGCACAGATACGCAGTATTTT. V is TRBV9 and J is TRBJ2-3; 13 bases fit TRBD2. Germline loops: CDR1 SGDLS, CDR2 YYNGEE. The V gene end was trimmed by 4 bases and the J gene end by 1 base; junction bases not matched to a gene: 6. CDR3 length equals 17 residues.

This chain joins TRBV30 and TRBJ2-2; D is uncertain. V was trimmed by 7 bases and J by 7 bases, leaving 10 bases between them. Germline V gives CDR1 GTSNPN, CDR2 SVGIG (reference sequence). The CDR3 loop spans 11 amino acids. CDR3 DNA sequence: TGTGCCTATTCCCGGTACGGGGAGCTGTTTTTT. It specifies CAYSRYGELFF.

This chain's CDR3 is CASKGTGDNSPLHF. CDR3 in DNA: TGTGCCAGCAAGGGGACAGGGGATAATTCACCCCTCCACTTT. The genes are TRBV19 and TRBJ1-6; 10 bases align to TRBD1. In germline, CDR1 is LNHDA, CDR2 SQIVND (reference sequence). V was pared by 9 bases and J by 5 bases, with 4 bases of the junction left unmatched. The CDR3 has 14 amino acids.

The chain's CDR3 is CASSPRGTSGDTQYF. CDR3 nucleotide sequence: TGTGCCAGCAGCCCGCGCGGGACTAGCGGGGATACGCAGTATTTT. This chain connects TRBV4-2 to TRBJ2-3, with TRBD2 matching 12 bases. V lost 4 bases, J lost 6 bases, and 5 bases stayed unmatched. Per the germline V gene, CDR1 is LGHNA and CDR2 is YNFKEQ. The CDR3 has 15 residues.

The J gene is TRBJ2-3, the V gene TRBV6-5; a possible D gene is TRBD1 (6 bases). Trimming removed 5 bases from V and 7 bases from J, with 7 bases in between. Germline V gene data show CDR1 as MNHEY and CDR2 as SVGAGI. This CDR3 has 11 amino acids. The CDR3 region is CASSTGNTQYF. The CDR3 bases are TGTGCCAGCAGTACAGGGAATACGCAGTATTTT.

The chain is built from TRBV28 and TRBJ1-2; 12 bases agree with TRBD1. The CDR3 contains 15 residues. J lost 2 bases, V lost 6 bases, and 4 bases had no gene match. The germline V gene encodes CDR1 MDHEN and CDR2 SYDVKM. As DNA, the CDR3 is TGTGCCAGCAGAGGGGGGACAGGGGGCAACTATGGCTACACCTTC. Translating gives CASRGGTGGNYGYTF.

The V and J genes are TRBV21-1 and TRBJ2-7; the D segment call TRBD1 is taken from the table without a DNA check. TRBV21-1 is a pseudogene. The CDR3 consists of 14 residues. The CDR3 nucleotides read TGTGCCAGCAGCACCCTTACAGGGGTCCACGAGCAGTACTTC. Its translation: CASSTLTGVHEQYF.

The chain has TRBV30 and TRBJ2-1; 11 bases line up with TRBD2. The length of the CDR3 is 16 residues. The V segment lost 3 bases and the J segment 2 bases; nucleotides outside the gene matches: 6. The V gene's germline CDR1 is GTSNPN and CDR2 SVGIG (reference sequence). The CDR3 region has the DNA TGTGCCTGGAGCGCCCCGACTAGCGGGGCCTACAATGAGCAGTTCTTC. Encoded protein: CAWSAPTSGAYNEQFF. Filled out from reference TRBV30 and TRBJ2-1, the complete variable domain reads SQTIHQWPATLVQPVGSPLSLECTVEGTSNPNLYWYRQAAGRGLQLLFYSVGIGQISSEVPQNLSASRPQDRQFILSSKKLLLSDSGFYLCAWSAPTSGAYNEQFFGPGTRLTVL.

The chain is built from TRBV28 and TRBJ1-3, with TRBD1 identical over 8 bases. CDR1 and CDR2 from the germline V gene are MDHEN and SYDVKM. The CDR3 extends over 16 amino acids. V shed 5 bases, J shed 3 bases, and the junction held 9 bases outside the gene matches. CDR3 residues: CASSPSQGDLGNTIYF. In nucleotides, the CDR3 is TGTGCCAGCAGTCCATCACAGGGGGATCTTGGAAACACCATATATTTT.

At least ten counts were recorded for this clone. The J gene is TRBJ2-2, the V gene TRBV2, with 7 bases fitting TRBD2. The V gene's germline CDR1 is SNHLY and CDR2 FYNNEI. CDR3 length: 17 amino acids. V lost 6 bases to trimming and J lost 3 bases; unmatched junction nucleotides: 13. The CDR3 DNA reads TGTGCCAGCAGGAGACTAGCCGCGCGGTCTCACACCGGGGAGCTGTTTTTT. It yields the protein CASRRLAARSHTGELFF.

V and J are TRBV5-6 and TRBJ1-3; D is ambiguous. The CDR3 runs 11 residues. Germline V gene lookup returns CDR1 SGHDT and CDR2 YYEEEE. V gave up 3 bases and J gave up 6 bases, with 4 bases separating them. CDR3 loop: CASSYLNTIYF. The CDR3 DNA is TGTGCCAGCAGCTATTTAAACACCATATATTTT.

The chain links TRBV4-1 to TRBJ1-2; D is unclear. The CDR3 has 13 amino acids. V was pared by 6 bases and J by 2 bases, with 10 bases between. Looked up from germline, CDR1 is MGHRA and CDR2 is YSYEKL. The chain's CDR3 is CASSLPGNYGYTF. The CDR3 DNA follows: TGCGCCAGCAGTCTCCCCGGGAACTATGGCTACACCTTC.

For this clone: Additional DNA sequences in this sample encode the identical CDR3. The J gene is TRBJ2-5, the V gene TRBV9; D is tentatively TRBD1 or TRBD2 (6 bases each). Germline V gene lookup returns CDR1 SGDLS and CDR2 YYNGEE. V was shortened by 0 bases and J by 1 base, with 7 bases between the two germline ends. The CDR3 contains 14 residues. In DNA, the CDR3 is TGTGCCAGCAGCGTAGGGGGGGCCCAAGAGACCCAGTACTTC. Translation: CASSVGGAQETQYF.

The chain is built from TRBV5-1 and TRBJ2-2, with 10 bases identical to TRBD1. The CDR3 is 14 residues long. V was pared by 7 bases and J by 6 bases, with 6 bases of the junction left unmatched. Per germline, CDR1 SGHRS and CDR2 YFSETQ. This chain's CDR3 is CASARQGAAGELFF. CDR3 coding DNA: TGCGCCAGCGCACGACAGGGGGCGGCCGGGGAGCTGTTTTTT. Supplemented by reference TRBV5-1 and TRBJ2-2, the full variable domain reads KAGVTQTPRYLIKTRGQQVTLSCSPISGHRSVSWYQQTPGQGLQFLFEYFSETQRNKGNFPGRFSGRQFSNSRSEMNVSTLELGDSALYLCASARQGAAGELFFGEGSRLTVL.

The V call is TRBV7-9, the J call TRBJ1-6, with D perhaps TRBD1 (5 bases). Deletions cut 1 base from V and 5 bases from J, with 9 bases between. The length of the CDR3 is 15 residues. CDR1 SEHNR and CDR2 FQNEAQ come from the germline V gene (reference sequence). The CDR3 DNA follows: TGTGCCAGCAGCTTAGAAGGGACCAATAATTCACCCCTCCACTTT. Its translation is CASSLEGTNNSPLHF.

This clone turned up a few times. This chain connects TRBV7-9 to TRBJ2-5; D is unresolved. Germline assignment: CDR1 SEHNR and CDR2 FQNEAQ (reference sequence). Deletions cut 1 base from V and 13 bases from J, with 7 bases between. CDR3 size: 10 residues. CDR3 bases: TGTGCCAGCAGCTTAGTGGACCTGTACTTC. Translating it yields CASSLVDLYF. Together with reference TRBV7-9 and TRBJ2-5, the CDR3 gives the full variable domain: DTGVSQNPRHKITKRGQNVTFRCDPISEHNRLYWYRQTLGQGPEFLTYFQNEAQLEKSRLLSDRFSAERPKGSFSTLEIQRTEQGDSAMYLCASSLVDLYFGPGTRLLVL.

As to this clone: A single base separates this from a much larger clone, so it may be a read error. Other DNA sequences in the sample encode the same CDR3. This chain's CDR3 is CASTRDSYNSPLHF. CDR3 nucleotide sequence: TGTGCCAGCACTCGGGACAGCTATAATTCACCCCTCCACTTT. The chain uses TRBV25-1 and TRBJ1-6; 7 bases fit TRBD1. Trimming removed 7 bases from V and 3 bases from J; junction bases left unmatched: 3. The CDR3 length is 14 residues. The germline V gene encodes CDR1 MGHDK and CDR2 SYGVNS.

The rearrangement joins TRBV18 to TRBJ2-2; D may match TRBD1 or TRBD2 (5 bases each). Per germline, CDR1 KGHSH and CDR2 LQKENI. Between the trimmed V and J ends, which lost 2 bases and 2 bases, there was a span of 12 bases. CDR3 size: 16 residues. The CDR3 DNA sequence: TGTGCCAGCTCACCAATTGGGACCTCTAACACCGGGGAGCTGTTTTTT. This gives the protein CASSPIGTSNTGELFF. The full variable domain, rest sourced from reference TRBV18 and TRBJ2-2, is NAGVMQNPRHLVRRRGQEARLRCSPMKGHSHVYWYRQLPEEGLKFMVYLQKENIIDESGMPKERFSAEFPKEGPSILRIQQVVRGDSAAYFCASSPIGTSNTGELFFGEGSRLTVL.

The chain has TRBV6-6 and TRBJ1-1; 8 nucleotides agree with TRBD1. CDR3 length equals 15 residues. Germline CDR1 and CDR2: MNHNY and SVGAGI (reference sequence). J lost 5 bases, V lost 2 bases, and 7 bases had no gene match. CDR3 sequence (DNA): TGTGCCAGCAGTTACCCCGGGCAGGGGGCGACTGAAGCTTTCTTT. This sequence encodes CASSYPGQGATEAFF.

J is TRBJ1-4 and V is TRBV30, with D possibly matching TRBD1 (6 bases). The CDR3 covers 13 residues. Germline V CDR1 and CDR2: GTSNPN, SVGIG (reference sequence). Trimming cost V 3 bases and J 7 bases, with 12 bases left between them. The CDR3 region is CAWRGGHAEKLFF. DNA of the CDR3: TGTGCCTGGAGAGGGGGGCATGCTGAAAAACTGTTTTTT.

The V gene is TRBV30, the J gene TRBJ1-2, with 7 bases identical to TRBD1. This CDR3 comprises 14 residues. Germline-derived CDR1 and CDR2 are GTSNPN and SVGIG (reference sequence). V lost 0 bases to trimming and J lost 7 bases; unmatched junction nucleotides: 8. CDR3 region: CAWSVNRGRSGYTF. CDR3 nucleotide sequence: TGTGCCTGGAGTGTAAACAGGGGTAGGAGTGGCTACACCTTC. Combining the CDR3 with reference TRBV30 and TRBJ1-2 gives the whole variable domain SQTIHQWPATLVQPVGSPLSLECTVEGTSNPNLYWYRQAAGRGLQLLFYSVGIGQISSEVPQNLSASRPQDRQFILSSKKLLLSDSGFYLCAWSVNRGRSGYTFGSGTRLTVV.

The rearrangement links TRBV19 to TRBJ2-3; D is undetermined. Germline-derived CDR1 and CDR2 are LNHDA and SQIVND (reference sequence). Trimming cost V 5 bases and J 0 bases, with 12 bases left between them. The CDR3 length is 15 residues. The CDR3 here is CASSESGVSTDTQYF. As DNA, the CDR3 is TGTGCCAGTAGTGAGTCTGGGGTTAGCACAGATACGCAGTATTTT.

V usage is TRBV6-5 and J usage is TRBJ1-5; tentatively, D is TRBD1 (6 bases). The ends were cut back, 2 bases at V and 7 bases at J, with 12 bases in the middle. The CDR3 spans 14 residues. The germline V gene has CDR1 MNHEY and CDR2 SVGAGI. The CDR3 reads CASSYAQGQQPQHF. The CDR3 DNA follows: TGTGCCAGCAGTTACGCCCAGGGACAACAGCCCCAGCATTTT.

This clone appeared a few times. The rearrangement uses TRBV5-1 and TRBJ2-5, with TRBD1 as a possible D gene (6 bases). Germline-derived CDR1 and CDR2 are SGHRS and YFSETQ. V shed 6 bases and J shed 1 base, with 13 bases lying between them. This CDR3 is 14 amino acids long. The CDR3 loop is CASTWGRGQETQYF. The DNA of the CDR3 is TGCGCCAGCACCTGGGGCAGGGGCCAAGAGACCCAGTACTTC.

V usage is TRBV11-2 and J usage is TRBJ1-1, with TRBD1 matching over 8 bases. With 5 bases clipped from V and 2 bases from J, the junction kept 4 bases outside the gene matches. The germline gives CDR1 SGHAT, CDR2 FQNNGV. This CDR3 has 14 residues. This CDR3 reads CASSTAGGNTEAFF. CDR3 nucleotide sequence: TGTGCCAGCAGCACCGCAGGGGGCAACACTGAAGCTTTCTTT.

Points on this clone: The same CDR3 also results from other DNA sequences found in this sample. The chain uses TRBV6-1 and TRBJ1-5, with D unclear. CDR1 is MNHNS, CDR2 SASEGT, per germline. The CDR3 consists of 13 residues. V was trimmed by 4 bases and J by 2 bases, leaving 6 bases between them. Here the CDR3 reads CASSATGNQPQHF. The CDR3 DNA is TGTGCCAGCAGTGCTACAGGCAATCAGCCCCAGCATTTT.

This clone was detected a few times. Other nucleotide sequences from this sample produce the same CDR3. The chain joins TRBV5-1 to TRBJ2-3; D is ambiguous. CDR3 length: 14 amino acids. V shed 5 bases and J shed 0 bases, with 10 bases lying between them. The germline CDR1 and CDR2 sequences are SGHRS and YFSETQ. CDR3 sequence: CASSDVTSTDTQYF. The CDR3 DNA sequence: TGCGCCAGCAGTGACGTTACTAGCACAGATACGCAGTATTTT. Filled out from reference TRBV5-1 and TRBJ2-3, the complete variable domain reads KAGVTQTPRYLIKTRGQQVTLSCSPISGHRSVSWYQQTPGQGLQFLFEYFSETQRNKGNFPGRFSGRQFSNSRSEMNVSTLELGDSALYLCASSDVTSTDTQYFGPGTRLTVL.

The chain has TRBV7-9 and TRBJ1-3; no clear D. There are 12 residues in the CDR3. Trimming stripped 3 bases from V and 15 bases from J, with 15 bases between. The germline V gene encodes CDR1 SEHNR and CDR2 FQNEAQ (reference sequence). In DNA, the CDR3 is TGTGCCAGCAGCTTGACCGACGGCCCCCGATATTTT. This gives the protein CASSLTDGPRYF.

The rearrangement links TRBV5-8 to TRBJ1-1; D gene unclear. The V end lost 6 bases, the J end lost 1 base, and 10 bases lay between the germline ends. The CDR3 spans 13 residues. Germline V gene data show CDR1 as SGHTS and CDR2 as YDEGEE. CDR3 DNA: TGTGCCAGCATCGACGACACGAACACTGAAGCTTTCTTT. Amino acids: CASIDDTNTEAFF.